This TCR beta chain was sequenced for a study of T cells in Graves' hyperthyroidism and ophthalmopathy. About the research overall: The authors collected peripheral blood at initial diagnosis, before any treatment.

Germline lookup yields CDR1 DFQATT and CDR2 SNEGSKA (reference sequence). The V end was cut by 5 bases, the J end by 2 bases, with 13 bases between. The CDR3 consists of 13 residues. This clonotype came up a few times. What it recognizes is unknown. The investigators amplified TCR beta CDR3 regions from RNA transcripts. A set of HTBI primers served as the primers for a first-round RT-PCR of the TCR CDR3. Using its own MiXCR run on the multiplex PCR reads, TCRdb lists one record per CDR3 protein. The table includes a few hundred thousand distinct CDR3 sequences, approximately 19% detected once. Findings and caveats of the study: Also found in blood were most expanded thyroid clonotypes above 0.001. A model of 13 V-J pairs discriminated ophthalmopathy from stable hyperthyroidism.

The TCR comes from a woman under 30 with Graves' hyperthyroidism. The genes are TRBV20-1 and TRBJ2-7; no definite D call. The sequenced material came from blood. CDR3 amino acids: CSAPGKGPYEQYF. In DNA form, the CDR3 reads TGCAGTGCTCCGGGCAAAGGGCCCTACGAGCAGTACTTC.